This TCR beta chain was sequenced during a study of cytomegalovirus exposure and HLA in healthy donors. Points from the study as a whole: Donors were assumed by presence/absence analyses to have roughly uniform sequencing depth. Segments of the TCR beta V type were, in most cases, productive about 87% or about 30% of the time in an earlier analysis.

Note on this clone: Its antigen is undetermined.

In the PCR, 60 Vbeta and 13 Jbeta primers were used. Sequencing used immunoSEQ multiplex PCR; TCRdb keeps in-frame clones, though not all of them. Among roughly 98,000 clones listed, 65% to 75% were seen once. CDR1 is SGHDT and CDR2 is YYEEEE in the germline V gene. The CDR3 runs 15 residues. The V end lost 1 base, the J end lost 3 bases, and 12 bases lay between the germline ends. This TCR was sampled from an older woman in good health and CMV-seropositive. Specimen: PBMCs. The V gene is TRBV5-6, the J gene TRBJ2-3; D might be TRBD2 (5 bases). CDR3 in DNA: TGTGCCAGCAGCTTGTGGAGAGGGAAAACAGATACGCAGTATTTT. Translating it yields CASSLWRGKTDTQYF.